Included here is one T cell receptor (beta chain) sequence, with context. V lost 2 bases to trimming and J lost 2 bases; unmatched junction nucleotides: 4. The length of the CDR3 is 15 residues. Germline V CDR1 and CDR2: MNHNS, SASEGT. TCRdb independently ran MiXCR on the 5' RACE reads; one entry per CDR3 protein. The repertoire consists of under 40,000 distinct CDR3 sequences, with about 6.1% occurring once and the leading ten covering more than 0.7%. These data are taken from a study of T-cell memory formation after mild COVID-19. The receptor comes from an adult who had mild COVID-19 (a few samples of this study predate the infection). Cell type and time point are not known. This chain uses TRBV6-1 with TRBJ2-3; 7 bases are a match to TRBD2. The sequencing sample was made of PBMCs or a T cell subset sorted from them (not recorded which). The CDR3 DNA reads TGTGCCAGCAGTGAATTTAGCGGGCTCACAGATACGCAGTATTTT. This translates into CASSEFSGLTDTQYF.